Shown below are 28 T cell receptor beta chains from a single sample sequenced in a study of T cells in Graves' hyperthyroidism and ophthalmopathy. RNA transcripts yielded amplified TCR beta CDR3 regions. First-round RT-PCR targeting the TCR CDR3 was performed with the HTBI primer set. TCRdb passed the multiplex PCR reads through MiXCR, listing each CDR3 protein once. The table lists a few hundred thousand distinct CDR3 sequences, more than 15% of them singletons, with about 3.5% in the top ten. Input material: blood. The receptors come from a woman aged 40 to 50 with Graves' ophthalmopathy.

This clonotype appeared a few times. CDR3 bases: TGCAGTGCTAGCCCAGCCAAGGCGAACACCGGGGAGCTGTTTTTT. Its translation: CSASPAKANTGELFF. This sequence joins TRBV20-1 and TRBJ2-2; D unresolved. Germline V gene data show CDR1 as DFQATT and CDR2 as SNEGSKA (reference sequence). The V and J ends lost 3 bases and 0 bases respectively, with 11 bases between them. This CDR3 spans 15 amino acids.

The rearrangement joins TRBV19 to TRBJ1-1, with a tentative D call TRBD1 (6 bases). The CDR3 is 16 amino acids. Per the germline V gene, CDR1 is LNHDA and CDR2 is SQIVND (reference sequence). Between the trimmed V and J ends, which lost 3 bases and 1 base, there was a span of 15 bases. The CDR3 is CASSIPITGPNTEAFF. CDR3 DNA sequence: TGTGCCAGTAGTATTCCGATCACAGGGCCGAACACTGAAGCTTTCTTT.

This clonotype was picked up many times. The J gene is TRBJ2-3, the V gene TRBV5-6, with 7 bases identical to TRBD2. The V gene's germline CDR1 is SGHDT and CDR2 YYEEEE. The CDR3 is 15 amino acids. With 2 bases clipped from V and 10 bases from J, the junction kept 13 bases outside the gene matches. CDR3 protein: CASSFPGLGAGPQYF. DNA for the CDR3: TGTGCCAGCAGCTTCCCTGGACTAGGGGCGGGTCCGCAGTATTTT.

Ten or more counts support this clonotype. The chain carries TRBV7-2 and TRBJ2-1; the D is unclear. This CDR3 contains 16 residues. The germline CDR1 and CDR2 sequences are SGHTA and FQGNSA. V was pared by 0 bases and J by 0 bases, with 9 bases between. The CDR3 nucleotides read TGTGCCAGCAGCTTAGCTTACCCCATCTCCTACAATGAGCAGTTCTTC. Its translation: CASSLAYPISYNEQFF.

The genes are TRBV30 and TRBJ2-7; 7 bases match TRBD1. Germline loops: CDR1 GTSNPN, CDR2 SVGIG (reference sequence). This CDR3 has 14 residues. J was trimmed by 3 bases and V by 1 base; bases with no gene match: 6. Written as DNA, the CDR3 is TGTGCCTGGAGTGATTTGACAGGGCGCTACGAGCAGTACTTC. This codes for CAWSDLTGRYEQYF.

This chain uses TRBV4-1 with TRBJ1-1; weak D call: TRBD1 (6 bases). This CDR3 spans 13 amino acids. V dropped 6 bases and J dropped 6 bases, with 14 bases sitting between them. Per the germline V gene, CDR1 is MGHRA and CDR2 is YSYEKL. The CDR3 protein is CASRQTGGPEAFF. The CDR3 region has the DNA TGCGCCAGCAGGCAGACAGGTGGTCCTGAAGCTTTCTTT.

The chain is built from TRBV6-1 and TRBJ2-2; the D gene is possibly TRBD2 (6 bases). Trimming removed 5 bases at V and 6 bases at J, with 16 bases between. The CDR3 runs to 15 residues. Germline assignment: CDR1 MNHNS and CDR2 SASEGT. The CDR3 DNA sequence: TGTGCCAGCAGTCTTAGGAGGGAGGCGCCCGGGGAGCTGTTTTTT. Residues: CASSLRREAPGELFF.

The genes are TRBV11-2 and TRBJ2-7; no definite D call. Germline V gives CDR1 SGHAT, CDR2 FQNNGV. The CDR3 spans 13 residues. V was pared by 11 bases and J by 5 bases, with 19 bases between. This CDR3 is CAPPPGTPNEQYF. In DNA form, the CDR3 reads TGTGCCCCCCCCCCGGGCACTCCTAACGAGCAGTACTTC.

The rearrangement uses TRBV19 and TRBJ2-1; 11 nucleotides align to TRBD2. Losses at the gene ends were 6 bases for V and 3 bases for J; bases not matched to a gene: 10. In germline, CDR1 is LNHDA, CDR2 SQIVND (reference sequence). CDR3 length equals 17 residues. The CDR3 DNA reads TGTGCCAGTAGACCCATAGGGACTAGCGGACACTACAATGAGCAGTTCTTC. Protein sequence: CASRPIGTSGHYNEQFF.

The V gene is TRBV5-1, the J gene TRBJ2-1; D ambiguous. Trimming removed 3 bases from V and 9 bases from J, with 13 bases in between. This CDR3 spans 13 amino acids. Germline V gives CDR1 SGHRS, CDR2 YFSETQ. The CDR3 reads CASSYSWDTEQFF. DNA for the CDR3: TGCGCCAGCAGCTACTCCTGGGATACTGAGCAGTTCTTC. The whole variable domain, filled in from reference TRBV5-1 and TRBJ2-1, reads KAGVTQTPRYLIKTRGQQVTLSCSPISGHRSVSWYQQTPGQGLQFLFEYFSETQRNKGNFPGRFSGRQFSNSRSEMNVSTLELGDSALYLCASSYSWDTEQFFGPGTRLTVL.

This clonotype was counted at least ten times. The gene calls are TRBV6-2 or TRBV6-3 and TRBJ1-1; D possibly corresponds to TRBD1 (5 bases). Germline assignment: CDR1 MNHEY and CDR2 SVGEGT. The CDR3 spans 14 residues. V dropped 0 bases and J dropped 4 bases, with 9 bases sitting between them. CDR3 nucleotides: TGTGCCAGCAGTTACTCGAACGGGGGCACTGAAGCTTTCTTT. This translates into CASSYSNGGTEAFF.

This chain links TRBV6-4 with TRBJ2-5; D remains unclear. This CDR3 has 13 amino acids. Trimming removed 4 bases from V and 3 bases from J, with 9 bases in between. Germline assignment: CDR1 MRHNA and CDR2 SNTAGT. The CDR3 reads CASSAGPEETQYF. The CDR3 DNA follows: TGTGCCAGCAGTGCCGGACCCGAAGAGACCCAGTACTTC.

For this clonotype: Just one base apart from a much larger clone, this may be a read error. J is TRBJ2-1 and V is TRBV11-2; 9 nucleotides line up with TRBD1. V trimming: 5 bases; J trimming: 6 bases; junction bases outside the gene matches: 5. CDR3 length: 14 amino acids. Germline lookup yields CDR1 SGHAT and CDR2 FQNNGV. The DNA of the CDR3 is TGTGCCAGCAGCATGACAGGGGGAGGCAATGAGCAGTTCTTC. The encoded protein is CASSMTGGGNEQFF.

The sample holds many counts of this clonotype. This chain joins TRBV11-2 and TRBJ2-7; D is unclear. Trimming took off 3 bases at V and 2 bases at J, with 11 bases between the two ends. The germline gives CDR1 SGHAT, CDR2 FQNNGV. The CDR3 sequence is 14 residues long. The CDR3 bases are TGTGCCAGCAGCTTCCCCCGCCCTCCCTACGAGCAGTACTTC. Encoded protein: CASSFPRPPYEQYF.

In DNA form, the CDR3 reads TGTGCCAGCAGTAAAGTCCGGGACTCCCTCAATGAAAAACTGTTTTTT. This encodes CASSKVRDSLNEKLFF. V and J are TRBV2 and TRBJ1-4; the D gene is possibly TRBD1 (5 bases). This CDR3 region has 16 residues. The V end was cut by 5 bases, the J end by 5 bases, with 18 bases between. Germline CDR1 and CDR2: SNHLY and FYNNEI.

Turning to this clonotype: A junction boundary mismatches the germline segment, possibly from a read error. The rearrangement uses TRBV5-1 and TRBJ2-7; possible D gene TRBD2, 6 bases. This CDR3 comprises 12 residues. CDR1 and CDR2 (germline): SGHRS, YFSETQ. The CDR3 nucleotides are TGTGCCAGCAGCGGGCGGACCATCCAGCAGTACTTC. Its protein product is CASSGRTIQQYF.

This clonotype was detected only a few times. The V gene is TRBV5-6, the J gene TRBJ1-2; D might be TRBD1 (5 bases). The CDR3 runs to 13 residues. CDR1 and CDR2 from the germline V gene are SGHDT and YYEEEE. Trimming took 4 bases from V and 5 from J, leaving 12 bases between them. The CDR3 DNA follows: TGTGCCAGCAGCCCGGGGGACGGATATGGCTACACCTTC. As protein: CASSPGDGYGYTF. The whole variable domain, remainder taken from reference TRBV5-6 and TRBJ1-2, is DAGVTQSPTHLIKTRGQQVTLRCSPKSGHDTVSWYQQALGQGPQFIFQYYEEEERQRGNFPDRFSGHQFPNYSSELNVNALLLGDSALYLCASSPGDGYGYTFGSGTRLTVV.

Here the CDR3 DNA reads TGCGCCAGCAGCGTGGGACAGGGGGCGCGAGAGCAGTACTTC. Protein sequence: CASSVGQGAREQYF. The chain has TRBV5-1 and TRBJ2-7; 12 nucleotides line up with TRBD1. Germline-derived CDR1 and CDR2 are SGHRS and YFSETQ. This CDR3 has 14 amino acids. The V segment lost 4 bases and the J segment 7 bases; nucleotides outside the gene matches: 6.

This clonotype was seen many times. The V and J genes are TRBV2 and TRBJ1-2, with 9 bases that match TRBD1. Germline CDR1 SNHLY, CDR2 FYNNEI. V gave up 6 bases and J gave up 0 bases; unmatched junction bases: 5. The CDR3 spans 15 residues. The CDR3 DNA reads TGTGCCAGCAGCCGACAGGGGGACGCTAACTATGGCTACACCTTC. Its protein product is CASSRQGDANYGYTF.

This clonotype was found many times. The chain carries TRBV6-1 and TRBJ1-1; 8 nucleotides match TRBD1. Unmatched junction bases numbered 11, after V lost 2 bases and J lost 6 bases. The CDR3 contains 16 residues. Germline V CDR1 and CDR2: MNHNS, SASEGT. CDR3 nucleotide sequence: TGTGCCAGCAGTGAAATTGGACAGGGTAAAAGTCCTGAAGCTTTCTTT. This codes for CASSEIGQGKSPEAFF.

J is TRBJ2-2 and V is TRBV7-9; TRBD1 might be the D (6 bases). V shed 5 bases and J shed 2 bases, with 15 bases lying between them. In germline, CDR1 is SEHNR, CDR2 FQNEAQ (reference sequence). This CDR3 has 16 amino acids. The CDR3 protein is CASSRARQVNTGELFF. CDR3 DNA sequence: TGTGCCAGCAGCCGCGCGCGACAGGTTAACACCGGGGAGCTGTTTTTT.

This clonotype was picked up many times. The chain has TRBV10-3 and TRBJ2-7; possible D gene TRBD1, 6 bases. The germline V and J ends were trimmed by 0 bases and 2 bases, with 8 bases remaining between them. This CDR3 comprises 14 residues. CDR1 is ENHRY, CDR2 SYGVKD, per germline. The CDR3 loop is CAISESTGPYEQYF. In DNA form, the CDR3 reads TGTGCCATCAGTGAGTCGACAGGACCCTACGAGCAGTACTTC.

This clonotype was recorded many times. The chain carries TRBV6-1 and TRBJ1-5; a weak D match, TRBD1 (5 bases). This CDR3 contains 20 residues. Trimming cost V 6 bases and J 2 bases, with 29 bases left between them. Germline V gene data show CDR1 as MNHNS and CDR2 as SASEGT. CDR3 region: CASRWPPPQGTPLGNQPQHF. CDR3 DNA sequence: TGTGCCAGCAGATGGCCTCCACCCCAAGGGACCCCCCTAGGCAATCAGCCCCAGCATTTT.

This clonotype was counted ten times or more. This chain connects TRBV2 to TRBJ1-2, with unresolved D. The V end lost 6 bases, the J end lost 4 bases, and 15 bases lay between the germline ends. Germline V gene lookup returns CDR1 SNHLY and CDR2 FYNNEI. The CDR3 has 14 amino acids. As DNA, the CDR3 is TGTGCCAGCAGCGGAACCAACAGACGCTATGGCTACACCTTC. This gives the protein CASSGTNRRYGYTF.

A word on this clonotype: Possible read error: a much larger clone is one base away. In DNA, the CDR3 is TGTGCCAGCTCTCCGGGGACTAGCGGCTTTATAGCCAAAAACATTCAGTACTTC. This encodes CASSPGTSGFIAKNIQYF. The chain carries TRBV28 and TRBJ2-4; 11 nucleotides line up with TRBD2. J was trimmed by 0 bases and V by 8 bases; bases with no gene match: 12. The germline CDR1 and CDR2 sequences are MDHEN and SYDVKM. This CDR3 spans 18 amino acids.

J is TRBJ2-5 and V is TRBV6-1; maybe TRBD1 (5 bases). CDR3 size: 15 residues. Trimming pared 6 bases from V and 5 bases from J, leaving 19 bases between. The germline V gene encodes CDR1 MNHNS and CDR2 SASEGT. The CDR3 reads CASRAQGAGWETQYF. The CDR3 DNA follows: TGTGCCAGCAGAGCTCAGGGTGCAGGGTGGGAGACCCAGTACTTC.

CDR3: CASRKLRGQGEAGELFF. The CDR3 DNA is TGTGCCAGCAGGAAGTTAAGGGGACAGGGGGAGGCCGGGGAGCTGTTTTTT. The chain recombines TRBV6-1 with TRBJ2-2; 11 bases align to TRBD1. Germline V gene sequence: CDR1 MNHNS, CDR2 SASEGT. The junction had 12 bases not matched to a gene; V was cut back by 6 bases and J by 6 bases. The CDR3 loop spans 17 amino acids.

This chain uses TRBV30 with TRBJ2-7; tentatively, D is TRBD2 (6 bases). The germline gives CDR1 GTSNPN, CDR2 SVGIG (reference sequence). CDR3 size: 15 residues. V lost 2 bases and J 4 bases, leaving 18 bases between the germline ends. CDR3 sequence reads: CAWSYGGAPGYEQYF. The DNA of the CDR3 is TGTGCCTGGAGTTACGGCGGGGCCCCCGGGTACGAGCAGTACTTC.